Below, 31 T cell receptor beta chains from the same sample are listed, as sequenced in a study of Graves' ophthalmopathy and Graves' hyperthyroidism. Amplified material comprised TCR beta CDR3 regions derived from RNA transcripts. Second-round multiplex PCR followed a first-round RT-PCR using HTBI primers. TCRdb re-derived calls from the multiplex PCR reads in MiXCR, one entry per CDR3 protein. The top ten hold approximately 9.8% of the sample, which has fewer than 600,000 distinct CDR3 sequences, roughly an eighth seen once. The sequenced material came from blood. The receptors come from a woman aged 25 to 45 with Graves' ophthalmopathy.

This clonotype was detected many times. Mismatch with germline at one junction end may stem from a read error. This chain connects TRBV27 to TRBJ2-4; TRBD1 matches 12 bases. This CDR3 spans 14 amino acids. Looked up from germline, CDR1 is MNHEY and CDR2 is SMNVEV (reference sequence). The CDR3 sequence: CASSGTGGPDIKYF. CDR3 bases: TGTGCCAGCAGCGGGACAGGGGGCCCGGACATTAAGTACTTC.

This clonotype was counted many times. V is TRBV6-1 and J is TRBJ2-5; D is unresolved. The V end lost 6 bases, the J end lost 1 base, and 12 bases lay between the germline ends. The V gene's germline CDR1 is MNHNS and CDR2 SASEGT. The CDR3 is 14 residues long. The CDR3 sequence is CASSQGHGQETQYF. In DNA, the CDR3 is TGTGCCAGCAGCCAAGGTCACGGCCAAGAGACCCAGTACTTC.

This clonotype was counted ten times or more. The chain combines TRBV6-1 with TRBJ1-1; D not resolved. CDR1 and CDR2 (germline): MNHNS, SASEGT. This CDR3 contains 14 residues. The germline V and J ends were trimmed by 1 base and 5 bases, with 11 bases remaining between them. In nucleotides, the CDR3 is TGTGCCAGCAGTGAAGTTTTAAGGAGAACTGAAGCTTTCTTT. Protein product: CASSEVLRRTEAFF.

This clonotype was counted ten times or more. The rearrangement uses TRBV6-2 or TRBV6-3 and TRBJ1-3, with D tentatively TRBD1 (5 bases). This CDR3 is 13 amino acids long. Between the trimmed V and J ends, which lost 5 bases and 8 bases, there was a span of 13 bases. Germline V gene sequence: CDR1 MNHEY, CDR2 SVGEGT. CDR3 region: CASSLKEGHTIYF. The CDR3, as DNA: TGTGCCAGCAGTCTGAAGGAGGGGCACACCATATATTTT.

This clonotype was observed at least ten times. The V gene is TRBV20-1, the J gene TRBJ1-6; weak D call: TRBD1 (6 bases). The germline CDR1 and CDR2 sequences are DFQATT and SNEGSKA (reference sequence). Trimming took 0 bases from V and 9 from J, leaving 12 bases between them. The length of the CDR3 is 14 residues. CDR3 DNA: TGCAGTGCTAGAGATCCCAGGGGTTCTTCACCCCTCCACTTT. It translates to CSARDPRGSSPLHF.

This clonotype was recorded many times. This sequence joins TRBV5-1 and TRBJ1-1; D is uncertain. The CDR3 spans 15 residues. V was pared by 0 bases and J by 5 bases, with 14 bases between. The germline V gene has CDR1 SGHRS and CDR2 YFSETQ. Here the CDR3 reads CASSLDGAWGTEAFF. The CDR3 region has the DNA TGCGCCAGCAGCTTGGACGGAGCGTGGGGAACTGAAGCTTTCTTT.

In the case of this clonotype: Relative to the germline gene, one junction end is altered; a read error may explain this. This chain joins TRBV6-1 and TRBJ2-7; D tentatively fits TRBD1 or TRBD2 (6 bases each). The CDR3 is made up of 14 amino acids. Germline V gives CDR1 MNHNS, CDR2 SASEGT. CDR3 sequence reads: CASIEGGSLNEQYF. CDR3 bases: TGTGCCAGCATTGAAGGGGGGTCGTTGAACGAGCAGTACTTC.

This clonotype was observed a handful of times. The V and J genes are TRBV12-3 or TRBV12-4 and TRBJ2-5, with D possibly matching TRBD2 (5 bases). The germline V and J ends were trimmed by 6 bases and 5 bases, with 13 bases remaining between them. The CDR3 is 13 residues long. The CDR3 nucleotides read TGTGCCAGCAGGCCCCCAGCGGTGGAGACCCAGTACTTC. Encoded protein: CASRPPAVETQYF.

This clonotype appeared many times. V gene TRBV6-1 combines with J gene TRBJ1-2; D call uncertain. V lost 1 base and J lost 4, with 7 bases in between. The length of the CDR3 is 13 residues. The germline V gene has CDR1 MNHNS and CDR2 SASEGT. The CDR3 reads CASSEGDVYGYTF. CDR3 DNA: TGTGCCAGCAGTGAAGGGGATGTCTATGGCTACACCTTC.

The chain combines TRBV6-5 with TRBJ2-7; perhaps D is TRBD1 or TRBD2 (7 bases each). Germline CDR1 MNHEY, CDR2 SVGAGI. This CDR3 is 16 amino acids long. The V gene lost 0 bases and the J gene lost 3 bases, with 15 bases spanning the gap. The CDR3 DNA reads TGTGCCAGCAGTTACTCGGGGGGAGGGGGCTTCTACGAGCAGTACTTC. Translated: CASSYSGGGGFYEQYF.

This clonotype came up many times. The chain recombines TRBV20-1 with TRBJ1-1, with a tentative D call TRBD1 (5 bases). The germline V and J ends were trimmed by 6 bases and 3 bases, with 11 bases remaining between them. This CDR3 is built from 12 residues. Germline V gene lookup returns CDR1 DFQATT and CDR2 SNEGSKA (reference sequence). The CDR3 spells CSAKRGDTEAFF. In DNA form, the CDR3 reads TGCAGTGCAAAGAGAGGGGACACTGAAGCTTTCTTT.

In the case of this clonotype: A read error is possible here, since a much larger clone lies one base away. This chain joins TRBV11-3 and TRBJ2-5, with D possibly matching TRBD1 (7 bases). The CDR3 sequence is 13 residues long. Looked up from germline, CDR1 is SGHNT and CDR2 is YENEEA. The CDR3 reads CASNRGTAETQNF. The CDR3 DNA reads as TGTGCCAGCAACCGGGGGACAGCAGAGACCCAGAACTTC. Full variable domain (outside the CDR3, taken from reference TRBV11-3 and TRBJ2-5): EAGVVQSPRYKIIEKKQPVAFWCNPISGHNTLYWYLQNLGQGPELLIRYENEEAVDDSQLPKDRFSAERLKGVDSTLKIQPAELGDSAVYLCASNRGTAETQNFGPGTRLLVL.

This clonotype was observed a handful of times. This rearrangement joins TRBV6-2 or TRBV6-3 to TRBJ2-7; 13 nucleotides agree with TRBD2. The germline V gene has CDR1 MNHEY and CDR2 SVGEGT. The CDR3 has 18 residues. V lost 0 bases and J lost 1; bases outside the gene matches: 6. CDR3 in amino acids: CASSYSRTSGSFSYEQYF. The CDR3 DNA follows: TGTGCCAGCAGTTACTCGAGGACTAGCGGGAGTTTTTCCTACGAGCAGTACTTC.

At least ten counts were recorded for this clonotype. The DNA for the CDR3 is TGTGCCAGCAGTTTAGCCGGGACAACCTATGGCTACACCTTC. This encodes CASSLAGTTYGYTF. V usage is TRBV12-3 or TRBV12-4 and J usage is TRBJ1-2; a possible D gene is TRBD1 (6 bases). This CDR3 is 14 amino acids long. Trimming took off 0 bases at V and 4 bases at J, with 9 bases between the two ends.

The J gene is TRBJ2-7, the V gene TRBV11-2; no definite D call. V lost 5 bases to trimming and J lost 5 bases, with 10 bases between them. Germline CDR1 is SGHAT and CDR2 is FQNNGV. The CDR3 loop spans 12 amino acids. The CDR3 DNA reads as TGTGCCAGCAGCGCCGGTAAGGACGAGCAGTACTTC. It yields the protein CASSAGKDEQYF. Full variable domain (remainder filled in from reference TRBV11-2 and TRBJ2-7): EAGVAQSPRYKIIEKRQSVAFWCNPISGHATLYWYQQILGQGPKLLIQFQNNGVVDDSQLPKDRFSAERLKGVDSTLKIQPAKLEDSAVYLCASSAGKDEQYFGPGTRLTVT.

This clonotype was seen at least ten times. J is TRBJ2-5 and V is TRBV9; no clear D. Trimming cost V 4 bases and J 7 bases, with 14 bases left between them. Germline lookup yields CDR1 SGDLS and CDR2 YYNGEE. The CDR3 is 13 residues long. This CDR3 is CASSPRFLGTQYF. The CDR3 DNA follows: TGTGCCAGCAGCCCCCGTTTTTTGGGGACCCAGTACTTC. The complete variable domain, with remaining parts taken from reference TRBV9 and TRBJ2-5, reads DSGVTQTPKHLITATGQRVTLRCSPRSGDLSVYWYQQSLDQGLQFLIQYYNGEERAKGNILERFSAQQFPDLHSELNLSSLELGDSALYFCASSPRFLGTQYFGPGTRLLVL.

As to this clonotype: The junction shows a germline mismatch at one end, possibly a read error. This chain joins TRBV12-3 or TRBV12-4 and TRBJ1-1; unclear D gene. CDR3 length: 12 residues. The CDR3 sequence: CASRLGSTDAFF. In DNA, the CDR3 is TGTGCCAGCAGGCTGGGATCAACTGATGCTTTCTTT.

This clonotype was detected many times. Here the CDR3 reads CASSVAGTGGVETQYF. The CDR3 DNA is TGTGCCAGCAGTGTTGCCGGGACAGGGGGCGTGGAGACCCAGTACTTC. The chain combines TRBV28 with TRBJ2-5, with TRBD1 identical over 12 bases. The CDR3 length is 16 residues. J gave up 5 bases and V 5 bases, and 9 bases lay outside the gene matches. From germline, CDR1 is MDHEN and CDR2 SYDVKM.

The sample holds one count of this clonotype. This CDR3 is CASEFGTGQNTGELFF. In nucleotides, the CDR3 is TGTGCCAGCGAGTTCGGGACAGGGCAGAACACCGGGGAGCTGTTTTTT. The chain combines TRBV28 with TRBJ2-2; 9 bases line up with TRBD1. The CDR3 has 16 residues. Germline values: CDR1 MDHEN, CDR2 SYDVKM. With V trimmed by 8 bases and J by 1 base, 8 bases remained unmatched.

In its sample, this clonotype was seen many times. V is TRBV28 and J is TRBJ2-7; TRBD1 matches 8 bases. The germline V gene has CDR1 MDHEN and CDR2 SYDVKM. V lost 7 bases and J lost 1; bases outside the gene matches: 9. This CDR3 is built from 15 residues. The CDR3 region is CASTPDRARSYEQYF. The CDR3 DNA reads as TGTGCCAGCACCCCGGACAGGGCCCGATCCTACGAGCAGTACTTC.

This clonotype was recorded many times. V and J are TRBV5-1 and TRBJ2-7, with 11 bases fitting TRBD1. Trimming took 4 bases from V and 2 from J; bases not matched to a gene: 5. Germline V gives CDR1 SGHRS, CDR2 YFSETQ. The CDR3 runs 15 residues. The CDR3 protein is CASSPGTGGPYEQYF. DNA for the CDR3: TGCGCCAGCAGCCCAGGGACAGGGGGGCCCTACGAGCAGTACTTC.

The sample holds many counts of this clonotype. Being one base from a much bigger clone, this may be a read error. V usage is TRBV24-1 and J usage is TRBJ2-2; D not certain. The CDR3 consists of 16 residues. CDR1 is KGHDR and CDR2 is SFDVKD in the germline V gene. CDR3 nucleotide sequence: TGTGCCGCCAGTGATAGTGGTACTGGTGTCACCGGGGAGCTGTTTTTT. Translated, it gives CAASDSGTGVTGELFF.

This clonotype was detected ten times or more. The chain has TRBV27 and TRBJ2-7; the D is unclear. Trimming cost V 5 bases and J 3 bases, with 17 bases left between them. The CDR3 length is 15 residues. CDR1 is MNHEY, CDR2 SMNVEV, per germline (reference sequence). The CDR3 DNA follows: TGTGCCAGCAGTCCAGCTCCCGGGTCAAACTACGAGCAGTACTTC. It is translated as CASSPAPGSNYEQYF.

This clonotype was counted many times. V and J are TRBV6-2 or TRBV6-3 and TRBJ1-3; no clear D. Germline V gives CDR1 MNHEY, CDR2 SVGEGT. The germline V and J ends were trimmed by 7 bases and 0 bases, with 22 bases remaining between them. CDR3 length: 18 amino acids. CDR3: CASTQSPLLSSSGNTIYF. Here the CDR3 DNA reads TGTGCCAGCACCCAATCACCTCTGCTTAGTAGCTCTGGAAACACCATATATTTT.

The chain joins TRBV24-1 to TRBJ1-2; no clear D. V was shortened by 3 bases and J by 3 bases, with 7 bases between the two germline ends. Germline V gene lookup returns CDR1 KGHDR and CDR2 SFDVKD. This CDR3 region has 13 residues. The DNA for the CDR3 is TGTGCCACCAGTGATCCCCCCGACTATGGCTACACCTTC. This codes for CATSDPPDYGYTF.

The V and J genes are TRBV27 and TRBJ2-7; 7 bases align to TRBD1. Losses at the gene ends were 3 bases for V and 2 bases for J; bases not matched to a gene: 16. The CDR3 runs to 18 residues. Germline-derived CDR1 and CDR2 are MNHEY and SMNVEV (reference sequence). The CDR3 nucleotides read TGTGCCAGCAGTTTGTTTACAGGGGCCTACAGGCCGACCTACGAGCAGTACTTC. Its protein is CASSLFTGAYRPTYEQYF.

The chain links TRBV28 to TRBJ1-5, with D perhaps TRBD1 (6 bases). There are 15 residues in the CDR3. The germline CDR1 and CDR2 sequences are MDHEN and SYDVKM. With 2 bases removed from V and 4 bases from J, the gap between germline ends came to 12 bases. The CDR3 here is CASSLGGRWNQPQHF. The CDR3, as DNA: TGTGCCAGCAGTTTAGGGGGGCGTTGGAATCAGCCCCAGCATTTT.

This clonotype appeared many times. J is TRBJ2-5 and V is TRBV12-3 or TRBV12-4; TRBD1 matches at 7 bases. The V segment lost 6 bases and the J segment 0 bases; nucleotides outside the gene matches: 1. The CDR3 covers 13 residues. The CDR3, as DNA: TGTGCCAGCAGGGGACAGTACCAAGAGACCCAGTACTTC. Encoded protein: CASRGQYQETQYF.

This clonotype has a count of ten or more. The rearrangement uses TRBV28 and TRBJ2-5; D is unclear. This CDR3 contains 14 residues. CDR1 and CDR2 (germline): MDHEN, SYDVKM. The V end lost 8 bases, the J end lost 2 bases, and 15 bases lay between the germline ends. In nucleotides, the CDR3 is TGTGCCAGCGTTGATACAGTAGCTCAAGAGACCCAGTACTTC. This gives the protein CASVDTVAQETQYF.

This clonotype came up many times. J is TRBJ1-6 and V is TRBV6-1; a weak D match, TRBD1 (5 bases). V was shortened by 1 base and J by 15 bases, with 13 bases between the two germline ends. The CDR3 is made up of 13 amino acids. Germline CDR1 is MNHNS and CDR2 is SASEGT. CDR3: CASSEGVGLNLHF. In DNA, the CDR3 is TGTGCCAGCAGTGAAGGGGTGGGGCTGAACCTCCACTTT.

This clonotype was seen many times. V and J are TRBV6-1 and TRBJ1-1, with 9 bases matching TRBD1. Germline V gene sequence: CDR1 MNHNS, CDR2 SASEGT. The CDR3 is made up of 15 amino acids. The V and J ends lost 6 bases and 0 bases, in that order; junction bases with no gene match: 5. CDR3 region: CASRDRGRMNTEAFF. CDR3 sequence (DNA): TGTGCCAGCAGGGACAGGGGACGAATGAACACTGAAGCTTTCTTT.